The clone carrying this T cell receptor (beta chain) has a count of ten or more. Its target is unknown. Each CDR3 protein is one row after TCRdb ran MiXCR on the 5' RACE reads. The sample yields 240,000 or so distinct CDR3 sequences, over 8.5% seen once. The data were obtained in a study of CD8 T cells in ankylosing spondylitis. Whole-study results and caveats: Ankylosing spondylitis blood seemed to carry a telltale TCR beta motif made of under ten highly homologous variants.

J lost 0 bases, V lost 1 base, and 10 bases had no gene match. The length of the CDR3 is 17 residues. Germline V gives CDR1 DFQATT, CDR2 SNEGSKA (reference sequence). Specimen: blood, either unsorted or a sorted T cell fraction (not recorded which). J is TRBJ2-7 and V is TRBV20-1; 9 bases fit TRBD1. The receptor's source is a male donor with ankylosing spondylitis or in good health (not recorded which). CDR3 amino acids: CSARVRLPGQGSYEQYF. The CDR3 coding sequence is TGCAGTGCTAGAGTTCGACTACCGGGACAGGGCTCCTACGAGCAGTACTTC.